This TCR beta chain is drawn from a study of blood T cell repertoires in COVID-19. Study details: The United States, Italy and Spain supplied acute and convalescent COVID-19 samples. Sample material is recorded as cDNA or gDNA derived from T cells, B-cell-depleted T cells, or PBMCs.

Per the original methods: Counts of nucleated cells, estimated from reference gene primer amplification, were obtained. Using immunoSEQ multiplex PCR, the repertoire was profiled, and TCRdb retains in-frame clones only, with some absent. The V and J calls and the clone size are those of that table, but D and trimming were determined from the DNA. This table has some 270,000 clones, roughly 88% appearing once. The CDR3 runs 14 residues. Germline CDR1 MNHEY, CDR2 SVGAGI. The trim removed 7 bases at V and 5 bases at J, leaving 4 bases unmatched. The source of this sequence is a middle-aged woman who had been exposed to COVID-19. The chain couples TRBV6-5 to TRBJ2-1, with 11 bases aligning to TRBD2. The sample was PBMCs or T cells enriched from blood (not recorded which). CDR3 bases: TGTGCCAGCATTAGCGGGGGGGCCGACAATGAGCAGTTCTTC. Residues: CASISGGADNEQFF.